This T cell receptor (beta chain) is from a study of blood T cell repertoires in COVID-19. Study overall: Donors in the United States, Italy and Spain gave samples during acute or convalescent COVID-19. T cells, B-cell-depleted T cells, or PBMCs supplied cDNA or gDNA.

The CDR3 runs to 20 residues. Authors' analysis steps: From reference gene primer amplification, estimates of nucleated cell counts were derived. Profiled with immunoSEQ multiplex PCR; TCRdb holds only in-frame clones, not every one. The V and J calls and clone size are taken from that table; D and trimming were inferred from the DNA. This sample has about 74,000 clones; roughly 80% occur once, and the top ten carry around 12%. Sequencing was done on a sample of peripheral blood. The origin of this receptor is a human donor in a cohort sampled during active COVID-19. The genes are TRBV21-1 and TRBJ2-1; the table's D gene call, TRBD2, was not cross checked with the DNA. TRBV21-1 is marked as a pseudogene. As DNA, the CDR3 is TGTGCCAGCAGCAAAGTCACACTAGTAATAGGGTCTAGCTCCTACAATGAGCAGTTCTTC. Translated, it gives CASSKVTLVIGSSSYNEQFF.